One and the same sample provided the 23 T cell receptor beta chains below, sequenced in a study of beta chain features in type 1 diabetes. Study-wide findings and caveats: Significant though moderate, a shortening of TCRB CDR3s appeared in all four CD4+ subsets of Type 1 diabetes patients.

cDNA synthesis used the whole RNA isolate, giving expressed TCRB sequences. Produced via immunoSEQ multiplex PCR; TCRdb's table is partial and in-frame only. The sample records roughly 330,000 clones, roughly 14% being singletons. The antigens these receptors bind are not known. Input material: naive CD4+ T cells from blood. The receptors originated from a woman aged 18-35 years with type 1 diabetes.

This clone was observed a few times. The rearrangement links TRBV2 to TRBJ2-2; perhaps TRBD2 as D (6 bases). The CDR3 runs 14 residues. Trimming shortened V by 4 bases and J by 8 bases, and 14 bases separated the two germline ends. In germline, CDR1 is SNHLY, CDR2 FYNNEI. CDR3 loop: CASSVVGGLGELFF. DNA of the CDR3: TGTGCCAGCAGTGTAGTTGGGGGGTTAGGGGAGCTGTTTTTT. The complete variable domain, with remaining parts taken from reference TRBV2 and TRBJ2-2, reads EPEVTQTPSHQVTQMGQEVILRCVPISNHLYFYWYRQILGQKVEFLVSFYNNEISEKSEIFDDQFSVERPDGSNFTLKIRSTKLEDSAMYFCASSVVGGLGELFFGEGSRLTVL.

DNA of the CDR3: TGTGCCAGCAGCTTAGATCGGCTCGGAGGAGGCTACACCTTC. Translating it yields CASSLDRLGGGYTF. This sequence joins TRBV7-2 and TRBJ1-2; no clear D. This CDR3 has 14 amino acids. The V and J ends lost 1 base and 8 bases respectively, with 14 bases between them. Germline V gene lookup returns CDR1 SGHTA and CDR2 FQGNSA.

This clone was seen a few times. The rearrangement links TRBV28 to TRBJ1-5; 8 bases agree with TRBD1. Germline CDR1 reads MDHEN; CDR2 reads SYDVKM. The length of the CDR3 is 14 residues. CDR3 bases: TGTGCTGTCGCAAACAGGGGGTTCAATCAGCCCCAGCATTTT. Its translation: CAVANRGFNQPQHF. The variable domain in full, completed from reference TRBV28 and TRBJ1-5, reads DVKVTQSSRYLVKRTGEKVFLECVQDMDHENMFWYRQDPGLGLRLIYFSYDVKMKEKGDIPEGYSVSREKKERFSLILESASTNQTSMYLCAVANRGFNQPQHFGDGTRLSIL.

A few counts support this clone. The V and J genes are TRBV29-1 and TRBJ2-1, with 8 bases aligning to TRBD2. The V gene end was trimmed by 5 bases and the J gene end by 8 bases; junction bases not matched to a gene: 8. The CDR3 consists of 13 residues. In germline, CDR1 is SQVTM, CDR2 ANQGSEA. The CDR3 sequence: CSVTPGTSYEQFF. In DNA, the CDR3 is TGCAGCGTTACACCCGGGACTAGTTATGAGCAGTTCTTC.

This clone showed up just a few times. V is TRBV28 and J is TRBJ2-2; perhaps TRBD2 as D (5 bases). Germline values: CDR1 MDHEN, CDR2 SYDVKM. The germline V and J ends were trimmed by 6 bases and 1 base, with 24 bases remaining between them. The CDR3 is 19 residues long. The CDR3 region is CASSLPRGPGMRNTGELFF. The CDR3 nucleotides read TGTGCCAGCAGCCTACCGCGAGGGCCTGGGATGCGGAACACCGGGGAGCTGTTTTTT.

This clone was counted between two and nine times. The V gene is TRBV30, the J gene TRBJ2-5, with TRBD2 identical over 13 bases. Germline V gene lookup returns CDR1 GTSNPN and CDR2 SVGIG (reference sequence). The CDR3 runs 19 residues. V was pared by 2 bases and J by 4 bases, with 16 bases of the junction left unmatched. The CDR3 DNA follows: TGTGCCTGGAGTCCCCCAGGACTAGCGGGAGATCGGATCAGAGAGACCCAGTACTTC. Its protein product is CAWSPPGLAGDRIRETQYF.

V gene TRBV2 combines with J gene TRBJ1-1; D call uncertain. CDR3 size: 13 residues. Germline CDR1 SNHLY, CDR2 FYNNEI. Trimming cost V 5 bases and J 7 bases, with 14 bases left between them. In DNA, the CDR3 is TGTGCCAGCAGTCTAGGCGAAGTGGGTGAAGCTTTCTTT. Translated, it gives CASSLGEVGEAFF. Together with reference TRBV2 and TRBJ1-1, the CDR3 gives the full variable domain: EPEVTQTPSHQVTQMGQEVILRCVPISNHLYFYWYRQILGQKVEFLVSFYNNEISEKSEIFDDQFSVERPDGSNFTLKIRSTKLEDSAMYFCASSLGEVGEAFFGQGTRLTVV.

V usage is TRBV27 and J usage is TRBJ2-5; D is ambiguous. Germline V lookup: CDR1 MNHEY, CDR2 SMNVEV (reference sequence). The CDR3 totals 13 residues. V lost 5 bases to trimming and J lost 0 bases, with 7 bases between them. Here the CDR3 DNA reads TGTGCCAGCAGTCCCCTGTACCAAGAGACCCAGTACTTC. Encoded protein: CASSPLYQETQYF.

This clone appeared a few times. This rearrangement joins TRBV25-1 to TRBJ2-1; 11 positions match TRBD1. CDR1 is MGHDK and CDR2 is SYGVNS in the germline V gene. The junction had 7 bases not matched to a gene; V was cut back by 7 bases and J by 5 bases. This CDR3 is 15 amino acids long. CDR3 loop: CASTAGQGVNNEQFF. The DNA of the CDR3 is TGTGCCAGCACCGCGGGACAGGGGGTTAACAATGAGCAGTTCTTC.

This clone was found a few times. The CDR3 sequence is CASSLGQGQNIQYF. CDR3 nucleotides: TGCGCCAGCAGCCTTGGACAGGGGCAAAACATTCAGTACTTC. The chain uses TRBV5-1 and TRBJ2-4; 9 bases agree with TRBD1. Trimming cost V 4 bases and J 5 bases; bases outside gene matches: 4. Per the germline V gene, CDR1 is SGHRS and CDR2 is YFSETQ. CDR3 length: 14 amino acids. The complete variable domain, with remaining parts taken from reference TRBV5-1 and TRBJ2-4, reads KAGVTQTPRYLIKTRGQQVTLSCSPISGHRSVSWYQQTPGQGLQFLFEYFSETQRNKGNFPGRFSGRQFSNSRSEMNVSTLELGDSALYLCASSLGQGQNIQYFGAGTRLSVL.

Of note for this clone: In the same sample, other DNA sequences code for this CDR3. This rearrangement joins TRBV29-1 to TRBJ1-1, with D unclear. Germline CDR1 reads SQVTM; CDR2 reads ANQGSEA. This CDR3 is 12 amino acids long. V was shortened by 4 bases and J by 1 base, with 7 bases between the two germline ends. The CDR3 loop reads CSVAPGNTEAFF. DNA for the CDR3: TGCAGCGTTGCTCCAGGGAACACTGAAGCTTTCTTT.

There are a few counts of this clone. The chain carries TRBV29-1 and TRBJ2-7, with 10 bases aligning to TRBD1. This CDR3 is 15 amino acids long. After removal of 2 bases from V and 4 bases from J, the junction contained 8 bases not matched to a gene. Germline V gives CDR1 SQVTM, CDR2 ANQGSEA. Here the CDR3 DNA reads TGCAGCGTTGAAAAGTTGACAGGGGGCGAGTACGAGCAGTACGTC. Amino acids: CSVEKLTGGEYEQYV.

V gene TRBV4-3 combines with J gene TRBJ2-3; possibly TRBD2 for D (6 bases). V lost 6 bases, J lost 0 bases, and 13 bases lay in between. Germline V gene data show CDR1 as LGHNA and CDR2 as YSLEER. The CDR3 has 15 amino acids. The CDR3: CASRNSGTSTDTQYF. DNA for the CDR3: TGCGCCAGCAGAAACTCCGGGACTAGCACAGATACGCAGTATTTT.

A few counts support this clone. The chain has TRBV28 and TRBJ2-4, with D possibly matching TRBD1 (6 bases). Germline V lookup: CDR1 MDHEN, CDR2 SYDVKM. The CDR3 is 16 residues long. V was clipped by 4 bases and J by 0 bases, with 13 bases between them. The CDR3 DNA reads TGTGCCAGCAGTTCAGGGACACTACTAGCCAAAAACATTCAGTACTTC. Encoded protein: CASSSGTLLAKNIQYF.

This chain links TRBV2 with TRBJ2-7; 10 bases are a match to TRBD2. In germline, CDR1 is SNHLY, CDR2 FYNNEI. After removal of 7 bases from V and 2 bases from J, the junction contained 5 bases not matched to a gene. There are 14 residues in the CDR3. The CDR3 spells CASKLAGITYEQYV. The DNA for the CDR3 is TGTGCCAGCAAACTAGCGGGGATTACCTACGAGCAGTACGTC.

A few counts support this clone. This specimen includes other DNA sequences encoding the same CDR3. V usage is TRBV15 and J usage is TRBJ2-1, with 8 nucleotides matching TRBD2. J was trimmed by 9 bases and V by 0 bases; bases with no gene match: 4. The V gene's germline CDR1 is LNHNV and CDR2 YYDKDF (reference sequence). This CDR3 spans 14 amino acids. This CDR3 reads CATSRDSSGSEQFF. The CDR3 nucleotides read TGTGCCACCAGCAGAGATTCCAGCGGGAGTGAGCAGTTCTTC.

This chain's CDR3 is CASRLAGGFGNIQYF. The CDR3 nucleotides are TGTGCCAGTAGACTAGCGGGAGGGTTCGGAAACATTCAGTACTTC. The V and J genes are TRBV6-1 and TRBJ2-4; 14 nucleotides line up with TRBD2. The germline CDR1 and CDR2 sequences are MNHNS and SASEGT. Losses at the gene ends were 9 bases for V and 6 bases for J; bases not matched to a gene: 7. The CDR3 contains 15 residues.

The gene calls are TRBV30 and TRBJ1-1; possible D gene TRBD1, 5 bases. The germline V gene has CDR1 GTSNPN and CDR2 SVGIG (reference sequence). Trimming cost V 0 bases and J 11 bases, with 13 bases left between them. The CDR3 extends over 12 amino acids. CDR3 nucleotides: TGTGCCTGGAGTGTACGCTCGGGGGACGCTTTCTTT. Its translation: CAWSVRSGDAFF.

A few counts support this clone. The J gene is TRBJ2-5, the V gene TRBV28, with 8 bases that match TRBD2. In germline, CDR1 is MDHEN, CDR2 SYDVKM. This CDR3 spans 16 amino acids. With V trimmed by 3 bases and J by 1 base, 7 bases remained unmatched. The CDR3 nucleotides read TGTGCCAGCAGTTTCCAGCTAGCGGGCTTCCAAGAGACCCAGTACTTC. It is translated as CASSFQLAGFQETQYF.

V and J are TRBV11-2 and TRBJ2-3; tentatively, D is TRBD1 (6 bases). Trimming stripped 0 bases from V and 11 bases from J, with 12 bases between. This CDR3 is 13 amino acids long. CDR1 is SGHAT and CDR2 is FQNNGV in the germline V gene. For the CDR3, the DNA is TGTGCCAGCAGCTTAGACCGGGACAATATGCAGTATTTT. Protein: CASSLDRDNMQYF. The full variable domain, its missing parts supplied by reference TRBV11-2 and TRBJ2-3, is EAGVAQSPRYKIIEKRQSVAFWCNPISGHATLYWYQQILGQGPKLLIQFQNNGVVDDSQLPKDRFSAERLKGVDSTLKIQPAKLEDSAVYLCASSLDRDNMQYFGPGTRLTVL.

The rearrangement uses TRBV29-1 and TRBJ2-1; 10 positions agree with TRBD2. The germline V gene has CDR1 SQVTM and CDR2 ANQGSEA. Unmatched junction bases numbered 7, after V lost 4 bases and J lost 4 bases. The length of the CDR3 is 15 residues. The chain's CDR3 is CSVVPSGSSYNEQFF. DNA for the CDR3: TGCAGCGTTGTGCCTAGCGGGAGTTCATACAATGAGCAGTTCTTC.

V is TRBV12-5 and J is TRBJ2-7; D gene unclear. The ends were cut back, 1 base at V and 1 base at J, with 5 bases in the middle. Germline assignment: CDR1 LGHNT and CDR2 FRNRAP. The CDR3 extends over 13 amino acids. This CDR3 is CASGLDRSYEQYF. The CDR3 DNA is TGTGCTAGTGGTTTGGACAGATCCTACGAGCAGTACTTC.

The V gene is TRBV30, the J gene TRBJ2-4, with 7 bases matching TRBD1. The CDR3 extends over 15 amino acids. V shed 0 bases, J shed 0 bases, and the junction held 2 bases outside the gene matches. CDR1 and CDR2 (germline): GTSNPN, SVGIG (reference sequence). The CDR3 loop reads CAWSVGQIAKNIQYF. The CDR3 coding sequence is TGTGCCTGGAGTGTGGGACAGATAGCCAAAAACATTCAGTACTTC.